The clone carrying this T cell receptor beta chain was observed a single time. The data are from a study of blood T cell repertoires in COVID-19. About the study: Donors in the United States, Italy and Spain gave samples during acute or convalescent COVID-19.

This CDR3 contains 13 residues. The V gene lost 3 bases and the J gene lost 3 bases, with 9 bases spanning the gap. In the original processing: Reference gene primers were amplified, and this amplification served to estimate nucleated cell counts. Profiled with immunoSEQ multiplex PCR; TCRdb holds only in-frame clones, not every one. Clone size and V and J calls were adopted from that table, with D and trimming inferred from the DNA. The profile covers some 49,000 clones, with about 92% appearing a single time and around 19% taken by the ten largest. The gene calls are TRBV12-3 or TRBV12-4 and TRBJ2-7; D might be TRBD1 (5 bases). The receptor was derived from a man in his 70s with active COVID-19. The specimen was peripheral blood. CDR3: CASSFDSLYEQYF. The CDR3 DNA reads as TGTGCCAGCAGTTTCGACAGCCTCTACGAGCAGTACTTC.